Below, one TCR beta chain is given with its context. The antigen is unknown. Vbeta (60) and Jbeta (13) primers were used in the PCR. The assay was immunoSEQ multiplex PCR, and TCRdb's table has in-frame clones only and misses some. The sample has tens of thousands of clones; roughly four fifths are singletons. The entry originates in a study of cytomegalovirus exposure and HLA in healthy donors. Study-level findings and limits: There was a cluster of highly shared sequence variants that was likely a sequencing artifact. A later analysis associated 15,000 to 20,000 TCR beta sequences with HLA alleles at a 0.05 false discovery rate. Later analysis demonstrated an association between a missense DCLRE1C variant and TCR beta V- and J-gene trimming.

The CDR3 spans 14 residues. Trimming left V 0 bases short and J 4 bases short, with 9 bases between. CDR1 is LNHNV, CDR2 YYDKDF, per germline (reference sequence). The clonotype was recovered from a woman younger than 45 in good health and CMV-seronegative. The chain is built from TRBV15 and TRBJ2-5; tentative D call: TRBD1 (6 bases). The sequenced sample consisted of PBMCs. The CDR3 sequence: CATSRDSGAETQYF. As DNA, the CDR3 is TGTGCCACCAGCAGAGATTCAGGGGCAGAGACCCAGTACTTC.